The clone carrying this TCR beta chain was detected many times. The sample belongs to a study of molecular identifiers for immune sequencing clone quantification. In germline, CDR1 is SQVTM, CDR2 ANQGSEA. CDR3 length equals 10 residues. The V end lost 8 bases, the J end lost 14 bases, and 17 bases lay between the germline ends. Each CDR3 protein gets one entry after TCRdb re-called the PCR reads with MiXCR. The sample has about 68,000 distinct CDR3 sequences; roughly 18% are singletons. Sequencing was performed on naive CD8+ T cells from blood, with Jurkat cell RNA spiked in. The subset here: FACS-sorted CD8+CD4-CCR7+CD45RA+ naive T cells. This receptor was identified in a human donor in good health. Some libraries in this study had Jurkat cell RNA spiked in. This rearrangement joins TRBV29-1 to TRBJ2-3, with a tentative D call TRBD1 (6 bases). Here the CDR3 reads CSIEGTRGYF. The CDR3 nucleotides are TGCAGCATCGAGGGGACCAGGGGGTATTTT.